The 29 T cell receptor beta chains below were found in one sample sequenced in a study of vaccination effects on CD4 cells after COVID-19. Generated by immunoSEQ multiplex PCR, the TCRdb table keeps only in-frame clones and is missing some. The repertoire includes 15,000 to 20,000 clones, about 74% of them detected once, and about 15% sits in the top ten. ViraFEST used viral peptide pools to expand antigen-specific CD4+ T cells before sequencing. Isolating CD4+ T cells followed more than 9 days of culture. Between March and December 2020, the person had a SARS-CoV-2 infection that PCR confirmed. These TCRs' antigens remain unknown. This material consisted of CD4+ T cells from PBMCs cultured with SARS-CoV-2 spike peptides, taken before COVID-19 vaccination. The receptors were sampled from a human donor who had a prior SARS-CoV-2 infection.

CDR3 coding DNA: TGTGCCAGCAGCTTAGGAGCCGTCTATGGCTACACCTTC. Protein: CASSLGAVYGYTF. The chain uses TRBV7-2 and TRBJ1-2, with no clear D. V was cut by 1 base and J by 4 bases, with 7 bases left in between. The germline gives CDR1 SGHTA, CDR2 FQGNSA. The CDR3 contains 13 residues.

The rearrangement uses TRBV5-1 and TRBJ2-3; D might be TRBD2 (7 bases). Germline CDR1 SGHRS, CDR2 YFSETQ. Trimming pared 4 bases from V and 6 bases from J, leaving 18 bases between. The CDR3 contains 15 residues. The CDR3 is CASSLGGVELDTQYF. CDR3 in DNA: TGCGCCAGCAGCCTAGGGGGGGTTGAATTGGATACGCAGTATTTT.

The chain employs TRBV15 and TRBJ1-4; D is perhaps TRBD1 (5 bases). Trimming pared 1 base from V and 5 bases from J, leaving 14 bases between. The CDR3 length is 16 residues. Looked up from germline, CDR1 is LNHNV and CDR2 is YYDKDF (reference sequence). CDR3: CATSRGPRGGNEKLFF. CDR3 in DNA: TGTGCCACCAGCAGAGGACCACGGGGGGGAAATGAAAAACTGTTTTTT.

As concerns this clone: An end of the junction does not agree with germline; a read error may underlie this. V gene TRBV7-9 combines with J gene TRBJ2-1; 11 bases are a match to TRBD2. Germline CDR1 and CDR2: SEHNR and FQNEAQ (reference sequence). The CDR3 is made up of 11 amino acids. The chain's CDR3 is CASRTSGAEIF. The CDR3 coding sequence is TGTGCCAGCAGGACTAGCGGGGCGGAGATCTTC. Full variable domain (missing parts from reference TRBV7-9 and TRBJ2-1): DTGVSQNPRHKITKRGQNVTFRCDPISEHNRLYWYRQTLGQGPEFLTYFQNEAQLEKSRLLSDRFSAERPKGSFSTLEIQRTEQGDSAMYLCASRTSGAEIFGPGTRLTVL.

This clone is a singleton in its sample. This chain uses TRBV7-2 with TRBJ2-7, with TRBD2 matching 11 bases. The CDR3 runs 14 residues. Germline V gene lookup returns CDR1 SGHTA and CDR2 FQGNSA. V lost 1 base to trimming and J lost 5 bases; unmatched junction nucleotides: 1. Written as DNA, the CDR3 is TGTGCCAGCAGCTTAGTGACTAGCGGGAACGAGCAGTACTTC. This encodes CASSLVTSGNEQYF.

The genes are TRBV11-3 and TRBJ1-3; D not resolved. The length of the CDR3 is 19 residues. The V and J ends lost 5 bases and 0 bases respectively, with 23 bases between them. In germline, CDR1 is SGHNT, CDR2 YENEEA. CDR3 DNA sequence: TGTGCCAGCAGCCTAGGCCCTTTTGGAGTGACCTACTCTGGAAACACCATATATTTT. The encoded protein is CASSLGPFGVTYSGNTIYF.

V is TRBV18 and J is TRBJ1-2, with D possibly being TRBD1 (6 bases). The V and J ends lost 3 bases and 4 bases respectively, with 12 bases between them. Germline CDR1 KGHSH, CDR2 LQKENI. The CDR3 length is 14 residues. The CDR3 here is CASSPGQDSYGYTF. CDR3 nucleotide sequence: TGTGCCAGCTCACCGGGACAAGACTCCTATGGCTACACCTTC.

The chain joins TRBV5-4 to TRBJ2-1; TRBD2 aligns across 9 bases. V shed 3 bases and J 4 bases; nucleotides not matched to a gene: 8. Germline lookup yields CDR1 SGHNT and CDR2 YYREEE (reference sequence). This CDR3 comprises 16 residues. CDR3 protein: CASSWGAGGPYNEQFF. In DNA form, the CDR3 reads TGTGCCAGCAGCTGGGGGGCGGGAGGGCCATACAATGAGCAGTTCTTC.

This clone appeared a few times. V and J are TRBV3-1 (or the pseudogene TRBV3-2) and TRBJ2-7, with D perhaps TRBD1 (6 bases). Germline-derived CDR1 and CDR2 are LGHDT and YNNKEL (reference sequence). V shed 3 bases and J shed 6 bases, with 6 bases lying between them. The CDR3 is 11 amino acids. The chain's CDR3 is CASSQGAEQYF. The DNA for the CDR3 is TGTGCCAGCAGCCAGGGGGCCGAGCAGTACTTC.

The chain is built from TRBV3-1 (or the pseudogene TRBV3-2) and TRBJ1-1; a possible D gene is TRBD1 (6 bases). Trimming cost V 7 bases and J 4 bases, with 13 bases left between them. CDR1 and CDR2 from the germline V gene are LGHDT and YNNKEL (reference sequence). The CDR3 totals 13 residues. CDR3 DNA sequence: TGTGCCAGCAACACAGGGTGGGGCACTGAAGCTTTCTTT. This gives the protein CASNTGWGTEAFF.

The V and J genes are TRBV2 and TRBJ1-1, with D unclear. CDR1 and CDR2 (germline): SNHLY, FYNNEI. Trimming removed 4 bases at V and 10 bases at J, with 16 bases between. This CDR3 region has 13 residues. The CDR3 nucleotides are TGTGCCAGCAGTGTTCGGCGGAGGGATCGAGCTTTCTTT. This translates into CASSVRRRDRAFF. The full variable domain, its missing parts supplied by reference TRBV2 and TRBJ1-1, is EPEVTQTPSHQVTQMGQEVILRCVPISNHLYFYWYRQILGQKVEFLVSFYNNEISEKSEIFDDQFSVERPDGSNFTLKIRSTKLEDSAMYFCASSVRRRDRAFFGQGTRLTVV.

The J gene is TRBJ1-2, the V gene TRBV5-8; 12 bases match TRBD1. The germline CDR1 and CDR2 sequences are SGHTS and YDEGEE. Trimming took 0 bases from V and 8 from J; bases not matched to a gene: 5. This CDR3 contains 15 residues. The CDR3 reads CASSLVGDRGRGYTF. CDR3 DNA: TGTGCCAGCAGCTTGGTAGGGGACAGGGGGCGAGGCTACACCTTC.

The chain couples TRBV7-3 to TRBJ2-2; the D gene is possibly TRBD1 (6 bases). The CDR3 has 16 residues. Germline CDR1 and CDR2: SGHTA and FQGTGA. Trimming cost V 3 bases and J 0 bases, with 11 bases left between them. CDR3: CASSLAGATNTGELFF. The CDR3 DNA sequence: TGTGCCAGCAGCTTGGCAGGGGCGACGAACACCGGGGAGCTGTTTTTT. Full variable domain (outside the CDR3, taken from reference TRBV7-3 and TRBJ2-2): GAGVSQTPSNKVTEKGKYVELRCDPISGHTALYWYRQSLGQGPEFLIYFQGTGAADDSGLPNDRFFAVRPEGSVSTLKIQRTERGDSAVYLCASSLAGATNTGELFFGEGSRLTVL.

V is TRBV5-1 and J is TRBJ2-2; possible D gene TRBD1, 5 bases. Germline CDR1 reads SGHRS; CDR2 reads YFSETQ. The CDR3 contains 14 residues. V was clipped by 5 bases and J by 3 bases, with 11 bases between them. The CDR3 region has the DNA TGCGCCAGCAGTTCGAAGACAGACACCGGGGAGCTGTTTTTT. This translates into CASSSKTDTGELFF.

This clone was seen more than once but under ten times. J is TRBJ2-5 and V is TRBV2; the D gene could be TRBD1 or TRBD2 (5 bases each). V shed 2 bases and J shed 2 bases, with 18 bases lying between them. Per the germline V gene, CDR1 is SNHLY and CDR2 is FYNNEI. The CDR3 runs 17 residues. The CDR3 reads CASSEMGDGTGQETQYF. The CDR3 DNA reads TGTGCCAGCAGTGAAATGGGGGACGGAACGGGTCAAGAGACCCAGTACTTC.

This clone came up a few times. This chain connects TRBV10-3 to TRBJ2-6; a weak D match, TRBD1 (6 bases). This CDR3 contains 15 residues. In germline, CDR1 is ENHRY, CDR2 SYGVKD. V lost 6 bases, J lost 0 bases, and 9 bases lay in between. The CDR3 DNA is TGTGCCATCAGGGGACAAGGCTCTGGGGCCAACGTCCTGACTTTC. This translates into CAIRGQGSGANVLTF.

The chain is built from TRBV3-1 (or the pseudogene TRBV3-2) and TRBJ1-3; weak D call: TRBD1 (5 bases). V gave up 0 bases and J gave up 2 bases, with 11 bases separating them. Germline values: CDR1 LGHDT, CDR2 YNNKEL (reference sequence). The CDR3 sequence is 16 residues long. The DNA of the CDR3 is TGTGCCAGCAGCCAAGATTGGCAGGGTGCTGGAAACACCATATATTTT. Its protein product is CASSQDWQGAGNTIYF.

This rearrangement joins TRBV19 to TRBJ1-2; D gene uncertain. V was cut by 3 bases and J by 9 bases, with 23 bases left in between. Looked up from germline, CDR1 is LNHDA and CDR2 is SQIVND (reference sequence). CDR3 size: 16 residues. CDR3 bases: TGTGCCAGTAGTATTCATGTCGGTAGGTCAACGACGAGCTACACCTTC. The encoded protein is CASSIHVGRSTTSYTF.

The chain carries TRBV10-3 and TRBJ1-2, with a possible D match to TRBD1 (5 bases). Germline lookup yields CDR1 ENHRY and CDR2 SYGVKD. V was shortened by 2 bases and J by 7 bases, with 11 bases between the two germline ends. The CDR3 sequence is 13 residues long. The chain's CDR3 is CAISEAQDGGYTF. The CDR3 DNA reads TGTGCCATCAGTGAGGCACAGGATGGTGGCTACACCTTC.

The chain combines TRBV5-4 with TRBJ2-3, with D possibly TRBD2 on 6 matching bases. Germline lookup yields CDR1 SGHNT and CDR2 YYREEE (reference sequence). Trimming took 4 bases from V and 0 from J, leaving 15 bases between them. This CDR3 comprises 16 residues. Here the CDR3 DNA reads TGTGCCAGCAGCAGGCTAAGGAGCGGGAGCACAGATACGCAGTATTTT. Translated, it gives CASSRLRSGSTDTQYF.

This clone appeared once. The V and J genes are TRBV7-2 and TRBJ2-7, with D possibly TRBD1 on 6 matching bases. This CDR3 has 13 residues. The germline gives CDR1 SGHTA, CDR2 FQGNSA. Trimming removed 3 bases at V and 5 bases at J, with 11 bases between. The DNA for the CDR3 is TGTGCCAGCAGCTTGGCTAGGACAGACGAGCAGTACTTC. It specifies CASSLARTDEQYF.

This chain uses TRBV18 with TRBJ1-1; D is possibly TRBD1 (5 bases). V was clipped by 3 bases and J by 0 bases, with 14 bases between them. This CDR3 region has 16 residues. Looked up from germline, CDR1 is KGHSH and CDR2 is LQKENI. The CDR3 is CASSPRPGRVNTEAFF. The CDR3 DNA reads as TGTGCCAGCTCACCTAGGCCGGGGCGGGTGAACACTGAAGCTTTCTTT.

CDR3 amino acids: CASSQGVRFPDYGYTF. The CDR3 coding sequence is TGCGCCAGCAGCCAAGGGGTGCGTTTTCCTGACTATGGCTACACCTTC. This chain connects TRBV4-1 to TRBJ1-2; D remains ambiguous. The CDR3 spans 16 residues. V was clipped by 1 base and J by 3 bases, with 15 bases between them. The germline gives CDR1 MGHRA, CDR2 YSYEKL.

V usage is TRBV29-1 and J usage is TRBJ2-4; 10 nucleotides match TRBD1. Germline V CDR1 and CDR2: SQVTM, ANQGSEA. V lost 6 bases to trimming and J lost 7 bases; unmatched junction nucleotides: 6. This CDR3 region has 13 residues. The chain's CDR3 is CSVRDRGMNIQYF. The CDR3 DNA sequence: TGCAGCGTCCGGGACAGGGGAATGAACATTCAGTACTTC.

This rearrangement joins TRBV11-2 to TRBJ1-4, with TRBD1 matching 9 bases. The germline V gene has CDR1 SGHAT and CDR2 FQNNGV. The CDR3 runs to 15 residues. J lost 8 bases, V lost 1 base, and 5 bases had no gene match. CDR3 region: CASSLGHRGLEKLFF. CDR3 bases: TGTGCCAGCAGCTTAGGGCACAGGGGGCTCGAAAAACTGTTTTTT.

This chain links TRBV3-1 (or the pseudogene TRBV3-2) with TRBJ1-2; D not resolved. The germline V and J ends were trimmed by 4 bases and 3 bases, with 9 bases remaining between them. The CDR3 is 13 residues long. Germline loops: CDR1 LGHDT, CDR2 YNNKEL (reference sequence). The CDR3 DNA reads as TGTGCCAGCAGCCCGCAGAGCTACTATGGCTACACCTTC. This gives the protein CASSPQSYYGYTF.

This chain links TRBV6-5 with TRBJ2-7, with a tentative D call TRBD2 (6 bases). Germline values: CDR1 MNHEY, CDR2 SVGAGI. The CDR3 spans 14 residues. V lost 5 bases and J lost 0, with 11 bases in between. The CDR3 spells CASSRDFSSYEQYF. Here the CDR3 DNA reads TGTGCCAGCAGTAGGGACTTTTCCTCCTACGAGCAGTACTTC.

The genes are TRBV27 and TRBJ2-3; 12 nucleotides match TRBD2. V lost 4 bases to trimming and J lost 4 bases; unmatched junction nucleotides: 3. The germline CDR1 and CDR2 sequences are MNHEY and SMNVEV (reference sequence). The CDR3 consists of 15 residues. The DNA of the CDR3 is TGTGCCAGCAGTTCTAGCGGGGGGGCGGCAGATACGCAGTATTTT. Its translation is CASSSSGGAADTQYF.

This sequence joins TRBV9 and TRBJ1-1; possible D gene TRBD1, 5 bases. The V and J ends lost 3 bases and 1 base respectively, with 16 bases between them. The CDR3 has 16 residues. Germline V lookup: CDR1 SGDLS, CDR2 YYNGEE. Here the CDR3 reads CASSAGLGLGNTEAFF. For the CDR3, the DNA is TGTGCCAGCAGCGCCGGCCTGGGGCTAGGGAACACTGAAGCTTTCTTT. Supplemented by reference TRBV9 and TRBJ1-1, the full variable domain reads DSGVTQTPKHLITATGQRVTLRCSPRSGDLSVYWYQQSLDQGLQFLIQYYNGEERAKGNILERFSAQQFPDLHSELNLSSLELGDSALYFCASSAGLGLGNTEAFFGQGTRLTVV.